These 12 T cell receptor beta chains originate from one sample sequenced in a study of long-term antiretroviral therapy in people with HIV. The run of the v3.0 immunoSEQ assay was at survey level. The data were produced by immunoSEQ multiplex PCR, yet TCRdb's version contains in-frame clones alone and is incomplete. The sample yields approximately 15,000 clones, around 80% seen once. Sample: unsorted PBMCs, taken 0.1 years after starting antiretroviral therapy. Receptor source: a man between 18 and 29 years old with HIV.

The chain carries TRBV28 and TRBJ2-7; 10 bases align to TRBD1. The CDR3 sequence is 14 residues long. The V segment lost 5 bases and the J segment 4 bases; nucleotides outside the gene matches: 5. Germline CDR1 reads MDHEN; CDR2 reads SYDVKM. CDR3 loop: CASSPGTGDYEQYF. Written as DNA, the CDR3 is TGTGCCAGCAGTCCCGGGACAGGGGATTACGAGCAGTACTTC.

This chain uses TRBV7-6 with TRBJ2-7, with 8 bases aligning to TRBD2. The CDR3 is 19 residues long. CDR1 is SGHVS, CDR2 FNYEAQ, per germline. V shed 3 bases and J 3 bases; nucleotides not matched to a gene: 19. The CDR3 loop is CASSLAGGSIRIENYEQYF. The CDR3 DNA reads as TGTGCCAGCAGCTTGGCGGGGGGCTCAATTCGGATCGAGAACTACGAGCAGTACTTC.

This chain uses TRBV7-9 with TRBJ2-5; 15 positions match TRBD2. The ends lost 5 bases at V and 7 bases at J; junction bases unmatched: 11. Germline V gene data show CDR1 as SEHNR and CDR2 as FQNEAQ (reference sequence). The CDR3 is 17 amino acids. CDR3 bases: TGTGCCAGCAGCACCGGGCCCGGACTAGCGGGGGGGGGGACCCAGTACTTC. The encoded protein is CASSTGPGLAGGGTQYF.

This chain joins TRBV27 and TRBJ2-7; perhaps TRBD1 as D (6 bases). The CDR3 runs 16 residues. The V gene lost 4 bases and the J gene lost 2 bases, with 18 bases spanning the gap. In germline, CDR1 is MNHEY, CDR2 SMNVEV (reference sequence). CDR3 region: CASSYSMGHQTYEQYF. CDR3 nucleotide sequence: TGTGCCAGCAGTTATTCAATGGGACATCAAACCTACGAGCAGTACTTC.

The count of this clone is one. The chain combines TRBV13 with TRBJ2-7; D tentatively fits TRBD1 or TRBD2 (6 bases each). V was clipped by 5 bases and J by 0 bases, with 11 bases between them. CDR1 and CDR2 (germline): PRHDT, FYEKMQ (reference sequence). The CDR3 extends over 14 amino acids. CDR3 loop: CASSQGGSSYEQYF. The CDR3 DNA is TGTGCCAGCAGCCAAGGGGGGAGCTCCTACGAGCAGTACTTC.

The V and J genes are TRBV7-8 and TRBJ2-3; a possible D gene is TRBD2 (6 bases). Germline assignment: CDR1 SGHVS and CDR2 FQNEAQ. The CDR3 totals 14 residues. V lost 6 bases to trimming and J lost 5 bases, with 15 bases between them. The CDR3 sequence is CASSTVQGGDTQYF. The CDR3, as DNA: TGTGCCAGCAGTACAGTCCAGGGAGGAGATACGCAGTATTTT.

The rearrangement links TRBV27 to TRBJ2-6, with D possibly matching TRBD1 (6 bases). Trimming pared 9 bases from V and 4 bases from J, leaving 10 bases between. Germline assignment: CDR1 MNHEY and CDR2 SMNVEV (reference sequence). The CDR3 extends over 13 amino acids. DNA for the CDR3: TGTGCCAGTCGGACAGTCGGGGCCAACGTCCTGACTTTC. The encoded protein is CASRTVGANVLTF.

This rearrangement joins TRBV5-4 to TRBJ2-7; 12 bases fit TRBD2. V shed 4 bases and J 6 bases; nucleotides not matched to a gene: 8. Germline loops: CDR1 SGHNT, CDR2 YYREEE (reference sequence). The CDR3 consists of 15 residues. CDR3 loop: CASSLRLAGVGEQYF. For the CDR3, the DNA is TGTGCCAGCAGCCTTCGACTAGCGGGAGTAGGCGAGCAGTACTTC.

The V and J genes are TRBV5-1 and TRBJ1-1; no firm D call. In germline, CDR1 is SGHRS, CDR2 YFSETQ. This CDR3 comprises 14 residues. With 0 bases removed from V and 0 bases from J, the gap between germline ends came to 6 bases. The CDR3 region has the DNA TGCGCCAGCAGCTTGGGCCCAGTGAACACTGAAGCTTTCTTT. Protein product: CASSLGPVNTEAFF.

The rearrangement links TRBV19 to TRBJ1-5, with D perhaps matching TRBD1 (6 bases). The CDR3 covers 16 residues. The germline gives CDR1 LNHDA, CDR2 SQIVND (reference sequence). Trimming pared 0 bases from V and 7 bases from J, leaving 16 bases between. The CDR3 loop is CASSIDRGGRLQPQHF. The CDR3 bases are TGTGCCAGTAGTATAGATCGCGGGGGGCGCTTGCAGCCCCAGCATTTT.

The rearrangement joins TRBV28 to TRBJ1-1; the D is unclear. This CDR3 comprises 13 residues. Germline assignment: CDR1 MDHEN and CDR2 SYDVKM. Trimming stripped 3 bases from V and 1 base from J, with 6 bases between. The CDR3 is CASSFQANTEAFF. CDR3 sequence (DNA): TGTGCCAGCAGTTTTCAGGCGAACACTGAAGCTTTCTTT.

The gene calls are TRBV5-6 and TRBJ2-4; a possible D gene is TRBD2 (7 bases). In germline, CDR1 is SGHDT, CDR2 YYEEEE. V lost 4 bases, J lost 5 bases, and 22 bases lay in between. This CDR3 region has 17 residues. CDR3 loop: CASSPGWGGQLQNIQYF. In DNA form, the CDR3 reads TGTGCCAGCAGCCCTGGTTGGGGGGGGCAGCTCCAAAACATTCAGTACTTC. Supplemented by reference TRBV5-6 and TRBJ2-4, the full variable domain reads DAGVTQSPTHLIKTRGQQVTLRCSPKSGHDTVSWYQQALGQGPQFIFQYYEEEERQRGNFPDRFSGHQFPNYSSELNVNALLLGDSALYLCASSPGWGGQLQNIQYFGAGTRLSVL.